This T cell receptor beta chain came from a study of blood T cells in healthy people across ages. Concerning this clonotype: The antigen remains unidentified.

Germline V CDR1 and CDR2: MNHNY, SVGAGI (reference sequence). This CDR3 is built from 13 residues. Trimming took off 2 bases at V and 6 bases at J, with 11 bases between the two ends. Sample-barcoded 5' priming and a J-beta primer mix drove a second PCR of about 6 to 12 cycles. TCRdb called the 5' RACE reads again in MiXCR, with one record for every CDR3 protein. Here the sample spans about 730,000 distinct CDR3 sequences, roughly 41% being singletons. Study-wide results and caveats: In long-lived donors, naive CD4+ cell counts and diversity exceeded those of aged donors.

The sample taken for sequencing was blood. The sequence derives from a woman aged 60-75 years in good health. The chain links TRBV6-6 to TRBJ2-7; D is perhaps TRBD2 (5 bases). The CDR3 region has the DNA TGTGCCAGCAGTTACCAGAGGGCTACCGAGCAGTACTTC. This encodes CASSYQRATEQYF.